Listed here are 22 T cell receptor beta chains from one sample, sequenced in a study of T cells in Graves' hyperthyroidism and ophthalmopathy. Amplified regions were TCR beta CDR3 sequences from RNA transcripts. A first-round RT-PCR of the TCR CDR3 used the HTBI primer set. TCRdb used MiXCR to reprocess the multiplex PCR reads, holding one entry per CDR3 protein. Found here are nearly 600,000 distinct CDR3 sequences, approximately 15% of them singletons; the top ten hold about 7%. Sequencing input: blood. These receptor sequences come from a woman in her late teens or twenties with Graves' ophthalmopathy.

This clonotype was counted at least ten times. The V and J genes are TRBV7-3 and TRBJ2-3, with 8 nucleotides matching TRBD2. With V trimmed by 5 bases and J by 5 bases, 6 bases remained unmatched. Germline V gives CDR1 SGHTA, CDR2 FQGTGA. The CDR3 is 14 residues long. The CDR3: CASSPPGLGDTQYF. CDR3 sequence (DNA): TGTGCCAGCAGCCCACCGGGACTAGGAGATACGCAGTATTTT.

This clonotype was recorded a few times. The chain employs TRBV6-5 and TRBJ1-4, with 7 positions matching TRBD1. Germline trimming cut 2 bases from V and 0 bases from J; bases unmatched to any gene: 15. The CDR3 contains 20 residues. Germline V gene lookup returns CDR1 MNHEY and CDR2 SVGAGI. The CDR3 bases are TGTGCCAGCAGTTACACAACCGGGACAGCCCAACTAGCAACTAATGAAAAACTGTTTTTT. It encodes CASSYTTGTAQLATNEKLFF.

This clonotype has a count of ten or more. The V call is TRBV5-6, the J call TRBJ2-7, with 7 bases identical to TRBD1. Germline CDR1 is SGHDT and CDR2 is YYEEEE. V lost 0 bases, J lost 1 base, and 7 bases stayed unmatched. The CDR3 is 16 residues long. CDR3 loop: CASSLATGFYSYEQYF. CDR3 in DNA: TGTGCCAGCAGCTTGGCGACAGGGTTTTATTCCTACGAGCAGTACTTC.

At least ten counts were recorded for this clonotype. The J gene is TRBJ2-1, the V gene TRBV7-2, with 11 bases matching TRBD2. Germline values: CDR1 SGHTA, CDR2 FQGNSA. The CDR3 runs 15 residues. Trimming took 2 bases from V and 8 from J; bases not matched to a gene: 5. The DNA for the CDR3 is TGTGCCAGCAGCTTACTAGCGGGAGGAGGCCATGAGCAGTTCTTC. This encodes CASSLLAGGGHEQFF.

DNA for the CDR3: TGTGCCAGCAGTGACAATAGAATACGGGGACTAGCGGGAGGAGAGCAGTTCTTC. It encodes CASSDNRIRGLAGGEQFF. J is TRBJ2-1 and V is TRBV25-1, with 15 bases lining up with TRBD2. Per germline, CDR1 MGHDK and CDR2 SYGVNS. The CDR3 sequence is 18 residues long. Losses at the gene ends were 3 bases for V and 10 bases for J; bases not matched to a gene: 13.

This clonotype was recorded at least ten times. The J gene is TRBJ2-7, the V gene TRBV20-1; D perhaps matches TRBD1 (5 bases). The CDR3 sequence is 13 residues long. Trimming removed 2 bases at V and 3 bases at J, with 11 bases between. The germline CDR1 and CDR2 sequences are DFQATT and SNEGSKA (reference sequence). CDR3 DNA sequence: TGCAGTGCTAGAATCCAGGGCCGCTACGAGCAGTACTTC. Protein product: CSARIQGRYEQYF.

This clonotype was seen at least ten times. The chain combines TRBV6-5 with TRBJ2-1; the match to TRBD2 covers 11 bases. With V trimmed by 5 bases and J by 10 bases, 22 bases remained unmatched. Looked up from germline, CDR1 is MNHEY and CDR2 is SVGAGI. This CDR3 contains 19 residues. The CDR3 here is CASSPGYSGRANEVGEQFF. CDR3 in DNA: TGTGCCAGCAGTCCCGGCTATAGCGGGAGGGCCAACGAAGTTGGGGAGCAGTTCTTC.

This clonotype occurred many times. V usage is TRBV11-2 and J usage is TRBJ2-1, with TRBD1 matching 8 bases. V trimming: 5 bases; J trimming: 0 bases; junction bases outside the gene matches: 15. This CDR3 comprises 19 residues. Germline V gene sequence: CDR1 SGHAT, CDR2 FQNNGV. The CDR3 is CASSPGQGWGVGSYNEQFF. The CDR3 DNA follows: TGTGCCAGCAGCCCCGGACAGGGCTGGGGTGTGGGCTCCTACAATGAGCAGTTCTTC. The full variable domain, its missing parts supplied by reference TRBV11-2 and TRBJ2-1, is EAGVAQSPRYKIIEKRQSVAFWCNPISGHATLYWYQQILGQGPKLLIQFQNNGVVDDSQLPKDRFSAERLKGVDSTLKIQPAKLEDSAVYLCASSPGQGWGVGSYNEQFFGPGTRLTVL.

This clonotype was counted at least ten times. V gene TRBV15 combines with J gene TRBJ2-3, with TRBD2 identical over 14 bases. V lost 2 bases, J lost 1 base, and 8 bases stayed unmatched. The germline V gene has CDR1 LNHNV and CDR2 YYDKDF (reference sequence). This CDR3 is built from 19 residues. The DNA for the CDR3 is TGTGCCACCAGCAGATACCCGGGACTAGCGGGAGAGGGCACAGATACGCAGTATTTT. Residues: CATSRYPGLAGEGTDTQYF.

This clonotype was observed many times. The rearrangement joins TRBV28 to TRBJ1-1, with TRBD1 matching over 7 bases. Germline assignment: CDR1 MDHEN and CDR2 SYDVKM. This CDR3 is 16 amino acids long. The V and J ends lost 6 bases and 0 bases, in that order; junction bases with no gene match: 10. The DNA of the CDR3 is TGTGCCAGCAGGCCTCAGGGGGAAGGCATGAACACTGAAGCTTTCTTT. It yields the protein CASRPQGEGMNTEAFF.

This clonotype has ten or more counts. The chain joins TRBV19 to TRBJ2-3; 9 nucleotides match TRBD1. The CDR3 length is 15 residues. Losses at the gene ends were 5 bases for V and 5 bases for J; bases not matched to a gene: 8. The germline CDR1 and CDR2 sequences are LNHDA and SQIVND (reference sequence). CDR3 sequence (DNA): TGTGCCAGTAGTCCCCCCGGGACAGGGAAAGATACGCAGTATTTT. Its translation: CASSPPGTGKDTQYF.

The V call is TRBV7-9, the J call TRBJ2-3; 8 positions agree with TRBD2. The CDR3 length is 16 residues. Germline V gene lookup returns CDR1 SEHNR and CDR2 FQNEAQ (reference sequence). J gave up 6 bases and V 1 base, and 9 bases lay outside the gene matches. For the CDR3, the DNA is TGTGCCAGCAGCTTAGGGAGCGGACTAGCAGGGGATACGCAGTATTTT. Translated, it gives CASSLGSGLAGDTQYF.

The gene calls are TRBV9 and TRBJ1-2; D not certain. The V end lost 3 bases, the J end lost 3 bases, and 15 bases lay between the germline ends. The CDR3 runs 15 residues. The germline V gene encodes CDR1 SGDLS and CDR2 YYNGEE. The CDR3, as DNA: TGTGCCAGCAGCGGAACCACTACGGCCTACTATGGCTACACCTTC. Translation gives CASSGTTTAYYGYTF.

This clonotype was seen a few times. The CDR3 DNA sequence: TGTGCCAGCAGTTTTAAGGGTTATAGCAATCAGCCCCAGCATTTT. Encoded protein: CASSFKGYSNQPQHF. The rearrangement joins TRBV27 to TRBJ1-5; D not resolved. The CDR3 loop spans 15 amino acids. The germline V gene has CDR1 MNHEY and CDR2 SMNVEV (reference sequence). V was pared by 3 bases and J by 0 bases, with 9 bases between.

This chain links TRBV5-1 with TRBJ1-1; D not certain. Germline V gives CDR1 SGHRS, CDR2 YFSETQ. V lost 3 bases to trimming and J lost 5 bases, with 14 bases between them. There are 14 residues in the CDR3. Here the CDR3 DNA reads TGCGCCAGCAGCTCGGAAGGCCAGGTAACTGAAGCTTTCTTT. It yields the protein CASSSEGQVTEAFF. Together with reference TRBV5-1 and TRBJ1-1, the CDR3 gives the full variable domain: KAGVTQTPRYLIKTRGQQVTLSCSPISGHRSVSWYQQTPGQGLQFLFEYFSETQRNKGNFPGRFSGRQFSNSRSEMNVSTLELGDSALYLCASSSEGQVTEAFFGQGTRLTVV.

In this sample, this clonotype turned up many times. The chain carries TRBV10-2 and TRBJ1-2; no definite D call. The CDR3 length is 12 residues. Germline CDR1 and CDR2: WSHSY and SAAADI. The V end lost 6 bases, the J end lost 0 bases, and 5 bases lay between the germline ends. CDR3 bases: TGCGCCAGCAGCAAAACTAACTATGGCTACACCTTC. This codes for CASSKTNYGYTF.

This clonotype was counted many times. The chain combines TRBV7-2 with TRBJ2-7; TRBD2 agrees at 10 bases. The CDR3 totals 15 residues. Unmatched junction bases numbered 6, after V lost 5 bases and J lost 2 bases. Germline V gene sequence: CDR1 SGHTA, CDR2 FQGNSA. The CDR3 loop reads CASSESGRAPYEQYF. The CDR3 region has the DNA TGTGCCAGCAGCGAAAGCGGGAGGGCCCCCTACGAGCAGTACTTC.

The CDR3 sequence is CSASYRTNYGYTF. In DNA form, the CDR3 reads TGCAGTGCTAGTTACAGGACGAACTATGGCTACACCTTC. The chain links TRBV20-1 to TRBJ1-2, with D perhaps TRBD1 (5 bases). The germline CDR1 and CDR2 sequences are DFQATT and SNEGSKA (reference sequence). Trimming shortened V by 3 bases and J by 2 bases, and 10 bases separated the two germline ends. The CDR3 length is 13 residues.

The chain combines TRBV20-1 with TRBJ2-3; D gene unclear. V was cut by 5 bases and J by 0 bases, with 12 bases left in between. The CDR3 runs to 14 residues. Germline assignment: CDR1 DFQATT and CDR2 SNEGSKA (reference sequence). The CDR3 region is CSAPAESSTDTQYF. CDR3 DNA: TGCAGTGCTCCCGCGGAGAGCAGCACAGATACGCAGTATTTT.

V and J are TRBV9 and TRBJ2-7, with 9 bases fitting TRBD2. This CDR3 contains 16 residues. With V trimmed by 0 bases and J by 1 base, 5 bases remained unmatched. The germline V gene has CDR1 SGDLS and CDR2 YYNGEE. Here the CDR3 reads CASSVGGSGRSYEQYF. The CDR3 nucleotides read TGTGCCAGCAGCGTAGGGGGTAGCGGGAGATCCTACGAGCAGTACTTC. Looking up the rest from reference TRBV9 and TRBJ2-7 gives the full variable domain: DSGVTQTPKHLITATGQRVTLRCSPRSGDLSVYWYQQSLDQGLQFLIQYYNGEERAKGNILERFSAQQFPDLHSELNLSSLELGDSALYFCASSVGGSGRSYEQYFGPGTRLTVT.

With respect to this clonotype: A much more abundant neighbour one base away suggests this may be a read error. The chain uses TRBV4-3 and TRBJ2-7, with 7 bases lining up with TRBD2. CDR1 is LGHNA and CDR2 is YSLEER in the germline V gene. There are 14 residues in the CDR3. V shed 4 bases, J shed 9 bases, and the junction held 12 bases outside the gene matches. CDR3 amino acids: CASSLETSWMVQYF. The CDR3 DNA reads TGCGCCAGCAGCCTCGAGACTAGCTGGATGGTGCAGTACTTC.

The genes are TRBV7-8 and TRBJ2-1; D possibly corresponds to TRBD1 (5 bases). The CDR3 is 16 amino acids. The germline V gene has CDR1 SGHVS and CDR2 FQNEAQ. The V and J ends lost 4 bases and 5 bases respectively, with 18 bases between them. The CDR3 nucleotides read TGTGCCAGCAGCTCCTACTCCAGGACAAGGGACAATGAGCAGTTCTTC. The encoded protein is CASSSYSRTRDNEQFF.